The sequence of this TCR beta chain was determined in a study of CD8 T cells in ankylosing spondylitis. TCRdb reanalysed the 5' RACE reads using MiXCR and keeps one entry per CDR3 protein. This sample has about 750,000 distinct CDR3 sequences, with around 20% found just once. V shed 5 bases, J shed 8 bases, and the junction held 12 bases outside the gene matches. The CDR3 sequence is 16 residues long. The germline V gene encodes CDR1 SEHNR and CDR2 FQNEAQ (reference sequence). The table lists this clonotype with a few counts. The antigen is unknown. Study-wide results and limits: Among TCR beta sequences, a motif of roughly 8 highly homologous variants appeared characteristic of ankylosing spondylitis blood.

This sequence was found in a male donor with ankylosing spondylitis. Specimen: blood, either unsorted or a sorted T cell fraction (not recorded which). The chain carries TRBV7-9 and TRBJ2-1; 10 nucleotides agree with TRBD1. CDR3 nucleotide sequence: TGTGCCAGCAGCCCTGGGATAGGGACAGGGGAGGATGAGCAGTTCTTC. This gives the protein CASSPGIGTGEDEQFF.